This TCR beta chain is from a study of OX40 agonist ivuxolimab in advanced cancers. Per the germline V gene, CDR1 is MNHNS and CDR2 is SASEGT. The germline V and J ends were trimmed by 1 base and 3 bases, with 7 bases remaining between them. There are 14 residues in the CDR3. Clones were read by immunoSEQ multiplex PCR, and TCRdb kept only the in-frame ones, dropping some. The profile shows approximately 160,000 clones, under 95% of them singletons. This chain links TRBV6-1 with TRBJ1-5; no clear D gene. This specimen was CD4+ or CD8+ T cells sorted from blood, taken in a trial of the OX40 agonist ivuxolimab. The sequence came from an adult with an advanced solid tumor such as melanoma, head and neck, liver or kidney cancer. The CDR3 region has the DNA TGTGCCAGCAGTGAAGTCCCAGCCAATCAGCCCCAGCATTTT. Protein sequence: CASSEVPANQPQHF.